The rows below give T cell receptor beta chains drawn from one sample of a study of blood T cell repertoires in COVID-19. Assay used: immunoSEQ multiplex PCR; TCRdb lists only in-frame clones, some missing. Among 250,000 to 350,000 clones listed, roughly 87% were seen once. The sequencing sample was made of PBMCs or T cells enriched from blood (not recorded which). The receptors stem from a woman aged 40 to 55 who had recovered from COVID-19. Each CDR3 is given with its conserved first and last residue. The order of the fields is D gene, J gene, clone size, V gene, CDR3 DNA, CDR3 protein. The D gene is left open where the match is weak. Rows give clone size only sometimes, using once, few, many, or a class for an expanded clone.

TRBD1 | TRBJ2-3 | . | TRBV7-9 | TGTGCCACCCGACAGGGGCCCACAGATACGCAGTATTTT | CATRQGPTDTQYF
. | TRBJ1-3 | few | TRBV6-5 | TGTGCCAGCAGCAAGCAGGGGACTGGAAACACCATATATTTT | CASSKQGTGNTIYF
. | TRBJ1-1 | . | TRBV5-1 | TGCGCCAGCAGCTTGGACAGGAGGAACACTGAAGCTTTCTTT | CASSLDRRNTEAFF
. | TRBJ2-7 | . | TRBV28 | TGTGCCAGCAGTTCCCCCCAGCGGAACTCCTACGAGCAGTACTTC | CASSSPQRNSYEQYF
TRBD2 | TRBJ2-2 | . | TRBV5-1 | TGCGCCAGCAGCTTGGCTAGCGGGGCGAACACCGGGGAGCTGTTTTTT | CASSLASGANTGELFF
. | TRBJ1-1 | . | TRBV18 | TGTGCCAGCTCACCAGGAGGTATGAACACTGAAGCTTTCTTT | CASSPGGMNTEAFF
TRBD2 | TRBJ2-1 | . | TRBV28 | TGTGCCAGCAGTTTAAGCTTTAGGACTAGAGGTTCCTACAATGAGCAGTTCTTC | CASSLSFRTRGSYNEQFF
. | TRBJ1-2 | . | TRBV20-1 | TGCAGTGCTAGTCCCCGGCTTCACGGGGGCTACACCTTC | CSASPRLHGGYTF
. | TRBJ1-6 | once | TRBV27 | TGTGCCAGCAGTTTTTTAGTTAATTCACCCCTCCACTTT | CASSFLVNSPLHF
. | TRBJ2-1 | . | TRBV7-9 | TGTGCCAGCAGCCCCTGGGCTCATGAGCAGTTCTTC | CASSPWAHEQFF
. | TRBJ1-2 | . | TRBV6-5 | TGTGCCAGCAGTTACGAGGCAGTAGATGGCTACACCTTC | CASSYEAVDGYTF
. | TRBJ1-4 | . | TRBV21-1 | TGTGCCAGCAGCCGGCCAGGGTGGGCAACTAATGAAAAACTGTTTTTT | CASSRPGWATNEKLFF
TRBD2 | TRBJ2-1 | once | TRBV7-9 | TGTGCCAGCAGCTTCGGGACTACCTATTACAATGAGCAGTTCTTC | CASSFGTTYYNEQFF
. | TRBJ2-1 | . | TRBV11-2 | TGTGCCAGCAGCTTCATCCGGGACTCGTCGGAGCAGTTCTTC | CASSFIRDSSEQFF
. | TRBJ2-3 | . | TRBV20-1 | TGCAGTGGCGCACTAACCTATACGCAGTATTTT | CSGALTYTQYF
. | TRBJ2-6 | . | TRBV5-6 | TGTGCCAGCAGCCCTAGCCCCAATGTTGACTCTGGGGCCAACGTCCTGACTTTC | CASSPSPNVDSGANVLTF
. | TRBJ1-5 | . | TRBV27 | TGTGCCAGCAGTTTCCTAGCCGGCGGAAATCAGCCCCAGCATTTT | CASSFLAGGNQPQHF
TRBD2 | TRBJ2-4 | . | TRBV6-2/TRBV6-3 | TGTGCCAGCAGGCCTAGCGGGGTATCTAAAAACATTCAGTACTTC | CASRPSGVSKNIQYF
. | TRBJ1-6 | . | TRBV15 | TGTGCCACCAACAACCCAGGACAGCCAAATTCACCCCTCCACTTT | CATNNPGQPNSPLHF
TRBD2 | TRBJ2-7 | . | TRBV3-1/TRBV3-2 | TGTGCCAGCAGCCAAGATAACCTGCCGGGACTAGCGGTCTACCATTCCTACGAGCAGTACTTC | CASSQDNLPGLAVYHSYEQYF
. | TRBJ1-2 | . | TRBV28 | TGTGCCAGCAGTTTATCGGGCAGGGTCCCTGGCTACACCTTC | CASSLSGRVPGYTF
. | TRBJ2-1 | . | TRBV28 | TGTGCCAGCAGTTTTTTTCTAGCCGGTGAGCAGTTCTTC | CASSFFLAGEQFF
TRBD2 | TRBJ2-6 | . | TRBV6-5 | TGTGCCAGCAGAGCGGGGGGGTATGGGGCCAACGTCCTGACTTTC | CASRAGGYGANVLTF
. | TRBJ1-2 | . | TRBV29-1 | TGCAGCGTTGAAGATCCAACCCGGGGAAACGGCTACACCTTC | CSVEDPTRGNGYTF
TRBD1 | TRBJ2-3 | . | TRBV29-1 | TGCAGCGTGGACAGGGTCGGCACAGATACGCAGTATTTT | CSVDRVGTDTQYF
. | TRBJ1-4 | . | TRBV30 | TGTGCCTGGAGTAGGCGCGACCTGACAGCACGGAATGAAAAACTGTTTTTT | CAWSRRDLTARNEKLFF
TRBD2 | TRBJ2-1 | . | TRBV27 | TGTGCCAGCAGGACTAGCGGGAGAAATGAGCAGTTCTTC | CASRTSGRNEQFF
. | TRBJ2-7 | few | TRBV5-4 | TGTGCCAGCAGCCCGTCCCGAGGGTTCGCCTACGAGCAGTACTTC | CASSPSRGFAYEQYF
. | TRBJ2-2 | . | TRBV9 | TGTGCCAGCAGCGTATCGACAGGCCTGAACACCGGGGAGCTGTTTTTT | CASSVSTGLNTGELFF
TRBD1 | TRBJ1-2 | . | TRBV29-1 | TGCAGCGGGGGGGACAGGGGCGAAGGCTACACCTTC | CSGGDRGEGYTF